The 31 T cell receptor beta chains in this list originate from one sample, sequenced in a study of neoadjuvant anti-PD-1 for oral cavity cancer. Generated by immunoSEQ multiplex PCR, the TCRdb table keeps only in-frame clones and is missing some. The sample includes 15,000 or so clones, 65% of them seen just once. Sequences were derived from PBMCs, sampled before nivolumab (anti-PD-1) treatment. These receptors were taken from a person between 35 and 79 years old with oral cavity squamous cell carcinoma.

The CDR3 coding sequence is TGTGCCAGCAGTCCTCCGACAAACTCCTACGAGCAGTACTTC. The encoded protein is CASSPPTNSYEQYF. J is TRBJ2-7 and V is TRBV6-1; D is uncertain. The V gene lost 5 bases and the J gene lost 0 bases, with 11 bases spanning the gap. Germline-derived CDR1 and CDR2 are MNHNS and SASEGT. The CDR3 contains 14 residues.

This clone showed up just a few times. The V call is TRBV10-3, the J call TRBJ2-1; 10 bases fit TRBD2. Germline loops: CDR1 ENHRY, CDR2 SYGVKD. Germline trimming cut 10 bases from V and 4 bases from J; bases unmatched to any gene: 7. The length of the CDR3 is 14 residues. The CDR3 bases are TGTGCCACCGTTGGGACTAGCGCTTACAATGAGCAGTTCTTC. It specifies CATVGTSAYNEQFF.

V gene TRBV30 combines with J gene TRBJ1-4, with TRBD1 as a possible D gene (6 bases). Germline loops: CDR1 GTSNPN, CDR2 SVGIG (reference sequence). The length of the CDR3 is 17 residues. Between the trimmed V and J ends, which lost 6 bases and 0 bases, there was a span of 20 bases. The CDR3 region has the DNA TGTGCCTGTCGTCTCTGGGGGGCGACTGCAACTAATGAAAAACTGTTTTTT. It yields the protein CACRLWGATATNEKLFF.

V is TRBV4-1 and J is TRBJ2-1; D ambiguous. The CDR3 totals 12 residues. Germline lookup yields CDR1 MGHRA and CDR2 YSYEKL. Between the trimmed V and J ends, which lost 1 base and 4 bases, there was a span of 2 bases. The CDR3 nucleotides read TGCGCCAGCAGCCAAGGTTACAATGAGCAGTTCTTC. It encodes CASSQGYNEQFF.

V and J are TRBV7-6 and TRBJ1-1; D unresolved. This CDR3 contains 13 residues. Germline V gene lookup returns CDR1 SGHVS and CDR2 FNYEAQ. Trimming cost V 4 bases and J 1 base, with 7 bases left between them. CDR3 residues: CASSSLRNTEAFF. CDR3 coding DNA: TGTGCCAGCAGCTCCCTGCGGAACACTGAAGCTTTCTTT.

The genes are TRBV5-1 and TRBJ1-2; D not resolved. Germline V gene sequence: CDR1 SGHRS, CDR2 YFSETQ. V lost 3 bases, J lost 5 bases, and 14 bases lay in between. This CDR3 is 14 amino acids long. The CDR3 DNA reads TGCGCCAGCAGCTCCCTTTATCGAGAGTATGGCTACACCTTC. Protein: CASSSLYREYGYTF.

CDR3 loop: CASSLGSVEKNIQYF. CDR3 DNA: TGCGCCAGCAGCTTGGGTTCCGTAGAAAAAAACATTCAGTACTTC. V usage is TRBV5-1 and J usage is TRBJ2-4; D gene ambiguous. The CDR3 contains 15 residues. Germline values: CDR1 SGHRS, CDR2 YFSETQ. Trimming shortened V by 0 bases and J by 4 bases, and 11 bases separated the two germline ends.

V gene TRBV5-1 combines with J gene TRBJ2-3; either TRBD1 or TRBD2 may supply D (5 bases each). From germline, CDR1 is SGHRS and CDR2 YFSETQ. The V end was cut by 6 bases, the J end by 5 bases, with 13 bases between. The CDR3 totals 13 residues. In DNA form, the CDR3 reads TGCGCCAGCACCCGACCTGGGGGAGATACGCAGTATTTT. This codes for CASTRPGGDTQYF.

CDR3 region: CASTGGSSYEQYF. In DNA, the CDR3 is TGTGCCAGCACCGGCGGGAGCTCCTACGAGCAGTACTTC. The V and J genes are TRBV6-6 and TRBJ2-7; 7 bases are shared with TRBD2. CDR1 is MNHNY, CDR2 SVGAGI, per germline (reference sequence). The V segment lost 7 bases and the J segment 0 bases; nucleotides outside the gene matches: 3. There are 13 residues in the CDR3.

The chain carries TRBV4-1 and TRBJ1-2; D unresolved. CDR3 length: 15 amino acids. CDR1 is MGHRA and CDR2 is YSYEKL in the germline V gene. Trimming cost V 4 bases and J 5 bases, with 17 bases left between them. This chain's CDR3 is CASSPLLWTDYGYTF. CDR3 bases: TGCGCCAGCAGCCCCCTATTATGGACCGATTATGGCTACACCTTC.

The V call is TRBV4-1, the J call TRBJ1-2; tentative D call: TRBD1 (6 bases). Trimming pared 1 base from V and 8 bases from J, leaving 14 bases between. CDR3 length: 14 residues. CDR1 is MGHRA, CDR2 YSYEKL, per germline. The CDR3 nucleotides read TGCGCCAGCAGCCAAGGAGCGGGGGCCGCGGGCTACACCTTC. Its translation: CASSQGAGAAGYTF.

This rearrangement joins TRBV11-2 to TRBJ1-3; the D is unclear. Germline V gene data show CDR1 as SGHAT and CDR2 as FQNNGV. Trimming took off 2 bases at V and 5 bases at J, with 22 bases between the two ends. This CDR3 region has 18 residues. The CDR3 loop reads CASSLRGPVASLRNTIYF. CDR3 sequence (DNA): TGTGCCAGCAGCTTACGAGGACCCGTGGCCAGCTTAAGAAACACCATATATTTT.

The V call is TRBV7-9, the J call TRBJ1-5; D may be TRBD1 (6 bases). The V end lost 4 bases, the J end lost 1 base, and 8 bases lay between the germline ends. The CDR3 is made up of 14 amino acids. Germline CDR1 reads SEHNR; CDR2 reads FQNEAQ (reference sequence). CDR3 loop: CASSSQGSNQPQHF. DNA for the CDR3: TGTGCCAGCAGCTCTCAGGGGAGCAATCAGCCCCAGCATTTT.

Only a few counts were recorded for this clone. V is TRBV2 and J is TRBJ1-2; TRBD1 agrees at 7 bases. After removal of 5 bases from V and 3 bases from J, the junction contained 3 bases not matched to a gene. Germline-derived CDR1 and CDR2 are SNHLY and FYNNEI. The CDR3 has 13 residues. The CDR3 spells CASSPQGDYGYTF. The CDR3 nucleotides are TGTGCCAGCAGTCCGCAGGGGGACTATGGCTACACCTTC.

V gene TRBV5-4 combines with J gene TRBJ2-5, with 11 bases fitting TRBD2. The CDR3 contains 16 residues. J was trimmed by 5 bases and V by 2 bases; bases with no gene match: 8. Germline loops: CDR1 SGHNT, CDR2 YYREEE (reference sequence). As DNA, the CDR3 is TGTGCCAGCAGCTTAATAGCGGGGGGGCCAGCCGAGACCCAGTACTTC. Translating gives CASSLIAGGPAETQYF.

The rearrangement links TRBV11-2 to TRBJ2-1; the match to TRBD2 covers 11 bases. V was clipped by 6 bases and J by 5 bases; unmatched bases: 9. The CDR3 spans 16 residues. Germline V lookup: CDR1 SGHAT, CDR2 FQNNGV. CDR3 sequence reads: CASRNSGRGKNNEQFF. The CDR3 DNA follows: TGTGCCAGCAGAAATAGCGGGAGGGGTAAGAACAATGAGCAGTTCTTC.

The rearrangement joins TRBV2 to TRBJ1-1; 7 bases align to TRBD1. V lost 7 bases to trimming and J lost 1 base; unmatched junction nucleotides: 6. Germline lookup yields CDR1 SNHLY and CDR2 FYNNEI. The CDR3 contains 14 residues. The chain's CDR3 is CASIWQGGNTEAFF. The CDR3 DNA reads TGTGCCAGCATCTGGCAGGGGGGGAACACTGAAGCTTTCTTT. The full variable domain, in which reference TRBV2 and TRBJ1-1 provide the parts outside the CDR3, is EPEVTQTPSHQVTQMGQEVILRCVPISNHLYFYWYRQILGQKVEFLVSFYNNEISEKSEIFDDQFSVERPDGSNFTLKIRSTKLEDSAMYFCASIWQGGNTEAFFGQGTRLTVV.

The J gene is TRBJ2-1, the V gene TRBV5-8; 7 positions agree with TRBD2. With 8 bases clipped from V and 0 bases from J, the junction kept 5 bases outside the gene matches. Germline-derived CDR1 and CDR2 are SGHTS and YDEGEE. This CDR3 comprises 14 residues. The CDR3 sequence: CARRAGSSYNEQFF. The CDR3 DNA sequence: TGTGCCAGGAGAGCGGGAAGCTCCTACAATGAGCAGTTCTTC.

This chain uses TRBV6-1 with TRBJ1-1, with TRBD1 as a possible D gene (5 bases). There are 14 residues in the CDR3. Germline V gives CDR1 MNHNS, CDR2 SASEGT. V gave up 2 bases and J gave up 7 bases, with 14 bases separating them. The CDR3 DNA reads TGTGCCAGCAGTGAACAGGGAAGGGCACGTGAAGCTTTCTTT. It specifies CASSEQGRAREAFF.

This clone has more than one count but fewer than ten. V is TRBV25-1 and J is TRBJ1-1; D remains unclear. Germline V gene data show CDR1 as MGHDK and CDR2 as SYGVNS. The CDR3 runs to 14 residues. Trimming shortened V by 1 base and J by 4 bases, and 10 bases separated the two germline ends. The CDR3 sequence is CASSEWRDSTEAFF. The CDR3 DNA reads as TGTGCCAGCAGTGAATGGAGGGATAGCACTGAAGCTTTCTTT.

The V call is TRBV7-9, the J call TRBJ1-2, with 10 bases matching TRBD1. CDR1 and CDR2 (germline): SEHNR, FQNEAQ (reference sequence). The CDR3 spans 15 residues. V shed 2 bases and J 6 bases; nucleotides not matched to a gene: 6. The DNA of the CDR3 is TGTGCCAGCAGCTTATTGACAGGGGGCGCAGATGGCTACACCTTC. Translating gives CASSLLTGGADGYTF.

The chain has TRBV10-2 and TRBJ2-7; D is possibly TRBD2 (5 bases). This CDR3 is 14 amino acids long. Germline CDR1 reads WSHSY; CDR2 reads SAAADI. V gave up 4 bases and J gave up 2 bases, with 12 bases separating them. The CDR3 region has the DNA TGCGCCAGCAGTGGAAGCAGCGGACCCTACGAGCAGTACTTC. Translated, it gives CASSGSSGPYEQYF.

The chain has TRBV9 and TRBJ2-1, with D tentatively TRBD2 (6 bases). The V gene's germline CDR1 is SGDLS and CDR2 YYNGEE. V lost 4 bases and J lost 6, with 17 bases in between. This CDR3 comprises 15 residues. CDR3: CASSPAGSRSNEQFF. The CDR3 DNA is TGTGCCAGCAGCCCTGCGGGATCGCGGAGCAATGAGCAGTTCTTC.

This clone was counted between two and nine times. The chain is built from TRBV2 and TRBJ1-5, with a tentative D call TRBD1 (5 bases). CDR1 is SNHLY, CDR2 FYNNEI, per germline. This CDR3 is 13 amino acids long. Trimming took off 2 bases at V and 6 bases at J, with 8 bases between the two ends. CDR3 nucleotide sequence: TGTGCCAGCAGTGAAAGGGGACCTCAGCCCCAGCATTTT. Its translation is CASSERGPQPQHF.

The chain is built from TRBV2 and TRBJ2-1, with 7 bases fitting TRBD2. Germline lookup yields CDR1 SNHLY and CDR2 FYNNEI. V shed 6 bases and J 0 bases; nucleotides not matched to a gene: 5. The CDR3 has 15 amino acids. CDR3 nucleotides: TGTGCCAGCAGGCTCGGACTAGTCTCCTACAATGAGCAGTTCTTC. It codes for CASRLGLVSYNEQFF.

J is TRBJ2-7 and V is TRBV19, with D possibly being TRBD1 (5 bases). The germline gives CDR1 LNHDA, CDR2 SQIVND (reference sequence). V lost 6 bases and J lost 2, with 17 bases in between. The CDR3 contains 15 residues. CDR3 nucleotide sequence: TGTGCCAGTAGCCCCGGTTCAGGGCAGGCCTACGAGCAGTACTTC. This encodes CASSPGSGQAYEQYF.

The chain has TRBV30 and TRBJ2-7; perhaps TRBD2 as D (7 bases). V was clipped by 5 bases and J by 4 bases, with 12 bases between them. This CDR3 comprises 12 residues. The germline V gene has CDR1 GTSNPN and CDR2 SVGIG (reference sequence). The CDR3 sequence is CAWGRGPYEQYF. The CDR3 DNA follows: TGTGCCTGGGGGCGGGGGCCATACGAGCAGTACTTC.

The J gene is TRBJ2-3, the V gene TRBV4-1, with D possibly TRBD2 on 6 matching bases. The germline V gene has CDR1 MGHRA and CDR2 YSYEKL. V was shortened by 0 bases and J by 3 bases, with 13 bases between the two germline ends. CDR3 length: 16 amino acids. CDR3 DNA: TGCGCCAGCAGCCAAGAGGCCCTAGGGAGGACAGATACGCAGTATTTT. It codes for CASSQEALGRTDTQYF.

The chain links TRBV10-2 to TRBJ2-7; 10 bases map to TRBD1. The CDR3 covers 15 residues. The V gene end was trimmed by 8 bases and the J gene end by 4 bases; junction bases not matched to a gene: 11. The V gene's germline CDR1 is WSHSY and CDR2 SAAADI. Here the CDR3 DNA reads TGCGCCAGCCAACTCACCTCGGGACAGGGGTACGAGCAGTACTTC. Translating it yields CASQLTSGQGYEQYF.

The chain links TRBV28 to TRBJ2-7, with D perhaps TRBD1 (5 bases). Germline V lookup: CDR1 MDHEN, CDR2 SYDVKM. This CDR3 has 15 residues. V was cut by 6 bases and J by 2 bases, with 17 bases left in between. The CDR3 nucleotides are TGTGCCAGCAGCCCCCGCCTGGGGCCTGCCTACGAGCAGTACTTC. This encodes CASSPRLGPAYEQYF.

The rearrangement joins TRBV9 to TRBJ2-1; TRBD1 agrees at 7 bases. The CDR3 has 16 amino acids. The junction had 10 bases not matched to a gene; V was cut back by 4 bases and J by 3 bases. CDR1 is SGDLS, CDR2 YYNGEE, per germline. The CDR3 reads CASSPRGTANYNEQFF. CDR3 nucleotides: TGTGCCAGCAGCCCTAGAGGGACAGCAAACTACAATGAGCAGTTCTTC.